The 30 T cell receptor beta chains given below trace back to one sample, sequenced in a study of T cell repertoires in cytomegalovirus infection. TCRdb used MiXCR to reprocess the reads, holding one entry per CDR3 protein. The sample lists about 240,000 distinct CDR3 sequences; approximately 13% were seen once. The material sequenced was PBMCs. These receptors originate from a human donor in good health (CMV status not recorded). Some clones in this sample may be carry-over from other donors' samples.

This clonotype was seen many times. The chain couples TRBV19 to TRBJ2-1; the match to TRBD2 covers 8 bases. Germline V gives CDR1 LNHDA, CDR2 SQIVND (reference sequence). The CDR3 runs 16 residues. V was pared by 5 bases and J by 7 bases, with 13 bases of the junction left unmatched. The CDR3 DNA sequence: TGTGCCAGTAGTTGGGGGGCGGGGGGCCTGGGGAATGAGCAGTTCTTC. It is translated as CASSWGAGGLGNEQFF.

This clonotype was detected ten times or more. This chain uses TRBV7-9 with TRBJ2-7, with TRBD1 matching 8 bases. The CDR3 has 17 amino acids. V gave up 6 bases and J gave up 4 bases; unmatched junction bases: 17. Germline loops: CDR1 SEHNR, CDR2 FQNEAQ (reference sequence). This chain's CDR3 is CASSRIGDRSLGYEQYF. For the CDR3, the DNA is TGTGCCAGCAGTCGCATTGGGGACAGGTCGCTGGGGTACGAGCAGTACTTC. Supplemented by reference TRBV7-9 and TRBJ2-7, the full variable domain reads DTGVSQNPRHKITKRGQNVTFRCDPISEHNRLYWYRQTLGQGPEFLTYFQNEAQLEKSRLLSDRFSAERPKGSFSTLEIQRTEQGDSAMYLCASSRIGDRSLGYEQYFGPGTRLTVT.

The sample holds a few counts of this clonotype. The chain links TRBV29-1 to TRBJ1-1, with D uncertain. V dropped 4 bases and J dropped 6 bases, with 9 bases sitting between them. This CDR3 spans 11 amino acids. Germline CDR1 and CDR2: SQVTM and ANQGSEA. The CDR3 protein is CSVVAGPEAFF. Here the CDR3 DNA reads TGCAGCGTTGTAGCGGGCCCTGAAGCTTTCTTT.

This clonotype was detected only a few times. The rearrangement links TRBV3-1 to TRBJ2-7, with D maybe TRBD2 (6 bases). Germline V gene data show CDR1 as LGHDT and CDR2 as YNNKEL (reference sequence). This CDR3 has 15 residues. Trimming removed 2 bases at V and 3 bases at J, with 14 bases between. This CDR3 reads CASSQFGSSGYEQYF. The CDR3 bases are TGTGCCAGCAGCCAATTCGGGAGTAGCGGCTACGAGCAGTACTTC.

This clonotype was seen many times. The rearrangement links TRBV7-2 to TRBJ1-2; 9 nucleotides line up with TRBD1. Trimming removed 4 bases from V and 0 bases from J; junction bases left unmatched: 3. CDR3 size: 15 residues. CDR1 is SGHTA, CDR2 FQGNSA, per germline. The CDR3, as DNA: TGTGCCAGCAGCTCGACAGGGGGAGCTAACTATGGCTACACCTTC. This gives the protein CASSSTGGANYGYTF.

The chain recombines TRBV3-1 with TRBJ1-1; D perhaps matches TRBD1 (5 bases). V was pared by 1 base and J by 8 bases, with 14 bases between. Germline CDR1 is LGHDT and CDR2 is YNNKEL (reference sequence). The CDR3 length is 14 residues. CDR3 nucleotide sequence: TGTGCCAGCAGCCAAGTCAGGACATCTGGAGAAGCTTTCTTT. Translating gives CASSQVRTSGEAFF.

This clonotype was detected ten times or more. J is TRBJ2-1 and V is TRBV7-3; 8 bases are shared with TRBD2. Germline CDR1 is SGHTA and CDR2 is FQGTGA. CDR3 size: 13 residues. With 3 bases clipped from V and 15 bases from J, the junction kept 10 bases outside the gene matches. The CDR3 sequence is CASSLTSDQDLFF. The CDR3 region has the DNA TGTGCCAGCAGCTTGACTAGCGACCAGGATCTGTTCTTC.

This clonotype has at least ten counts. The V gene is TRBV11-3, the J gene TRBJ2-7; 9 bases are shared with TRBD1. Germline V gene lookup returns CDR1 SGHNT and CDR2 YENEEA. This CDR3 spans 15 amino acids. The V gene end was trimmed by 3 bases and the J gene end by 4 bases; junction bases not matched to a gene: 7. CDR3 sequence reads: CASSFAGTGIYEQYF. The CDR3 DNA is TGTGCCAGCAGCTTCGCCGGGACAGGGATATACGAGCAGTACTTC.

This clonotype was observed many times. The chain couples TRBV7-2 to TRBJ2-1, with D perhaps being TRBD1 or TRBD2 (5 bases each). Germline V gene data show CDR1 as SGHTA and CDR2 as FQGNSA. Trimming cost V 6 bases and J 7 bases, with 19 bases left between them. The CDR3 loop spans 15 amino acids. The CDR3: CASRTPGAEMNEQFF. For the CDR3, the DNA is TGTGCCAGCAGGACCCCCGGGGCTGAGATGAATGAGCAGTTCTTC.

This clonotype was recorded a few times. V is TRBV11-2 and J is TRBJ1-1; a weak D match, TRBD1 (5 bases). From germline, CDR1 is SGHAT and CDR2 FQNNGV. Between the trimmed V and J ends, which lost 3 bases and 1 base, there was a span of 12 bases. The length of the CDR3 is 15 residues. This CDR3 reads CASSLRQGGNTEAFF. The CDR3 DNA sequence: TGTGCCAGCAGCTTGAGGCAGGGAGGGAACACTGAAGCTTTCTTT.

The table lists this clonotype with many counts. This chain connects TRBV7-2 to TRBJ2-5; 7 bases are shared with TRBD1. CDR3 size: 14 residues. Per germline, CDR1 SGHTA and CDR2 FQGNSA. V shed 4 bases, J shed 2 bases, and the junction held 4 bases outside the gene matches. The CDR3 DNA reads TGTGCCAGCAGCTCAATGGGACAGCAAGAGACCCAGTACTTC. This translates into CASSSMGQQETQYF.

This clonotype was seen ten or more times. The chain combines TRBV19 with TRBJ2-3; D may correspond to TRBD1 or TRBD2 (5 bases each). Trimming took off 9 bases at V and 5 bases at J, with 15 bases between the two ends. CDR1 and CDR2 from the germline V gene are LNHDA and SQIVND (reference sequence). This CDR3 has 13 amino acids. CDR3 sequence (DNA): TGTGCCAGCAAGACGAGGGGTGGAGATACGCAGTATTTT. This sequence encodes CASKTRGGDTQYF.

The chain joins TRBV7-2 to TRBJ1-4, with D possibly being TRBD1 (5 bases). The CDR3 loop spans 15 amino acids. V was shortened by 4 bases and J by 3 bases, with 12 bases between the two germline ends. The V gene's germline CDR1 is SGHTA and CDR2 FQGNSA. Here the CDR3 reads CASSSTGGANEKLFF. In nucleotides, the CDR3 is TGTGCCAGCAGCTCGACGGGGGGGGCTAATGAAAAACTGTTTTTT.

This clonotype was recorded a few times. The CDR3 loop is CASSLGADRGQSPLHF. In DNA, the CDR3 is TGTGCCAGCAGCTTGGGTGCGGACAGGGGGCAGTCACCCCTCCACTTT. The rearrangement uses TRBV5-5 and TRBJ1-6; 11 bases agree with TRBD1. The CDR3 extends over 16 amino acids. Germline trimming cut 0 bases from V and 10 bases from J; bases unmatched to any gene: 6. From germline, CDR1 is SGHKS and CDR2 YYEKEE (reference sequence).

The chain is built from TRBV28 and TRBJ1-5; D is perhaps TRBD1 (5 bases). The V gene's germline CDR1 is MDHEN and CDR2 SYDVKM. The CDR3 extends over 16 amino acids. V was pared by 10 bases and J by 2 bases, with 21 bases between. The CDR3 sequence is CATHRDLGKGNQPQHF. The CDR3 coding sequence is TGTGCCACGCACCGGGACCTAGGTAAGGGCAATCAGCCCCAGCATTTT.

This clonotype occurred many times. The rearrangement joins TRBV7-8 to TRBJ1-2, with 8 bases lining up with TRBD1. V lost 1 base, J lost 4 bases, and 5 bases stayed unmatched. CDR1 and CDR2 (germline): SGHVS, FQNEAQ. CDR3 length: 15 amino acids. CDR3 in DNA: TGTGCCAGCAGCTTAGACGACAGGGGAGGCTATGGCTACACCTTC. This encodes CASSLDDRGGYGYTF.

This clonotype was counted at least ten times. V gene TRBV7-2 combines with J gene TRBJ1-1; 7 bases are shared with TRBD1. J was trimmed by 4 bases and V by 5 bases; bases with no gene match: 10. The CDR3 loop spans 15 amino acids. Germline assignment: CDR1 SGHTA and CDR2 FQGNSA. CDR3 in DNA: TGTGCCAGCAGCCTAATGACAGGGATGGCCACTGAAGCTTTCTTT. The encoded protein is CASSLMTGMATEAFF.

The CDR3 region has the DNA TGCAGCGTTGGACCGACAGGCGGGGATGAGCAGTTCTTC. It encodes CSVGPTGGDEQFF. The chain combines TRBV29-1 with TRBJ2-1; either TRBD1 or TRBD2 may supply D (6 bases each). The germline V and J ends were trimmed by 4 bases and 8 bases, with 15 bases remaining between them. CDR3 length equals 13 residues. Per germline, CDR1 SQVTM and CDR2 ANQGSEA.

This chain joins TRBV6-2 or TRBV6-3 and TRBJ2-2, with D perhaps assigned TRBD1 or TRBD2 (5 bases each). This CDR3 has 15 residues. Between the trimmed V and J ends, which lost 5 bases and 0 bases, there was a span of 10 bases. Germline CDR1 and CDR2: MNHEY and SVGEGT. CDR3 in amino acids: CASSRDLANTGELFF. The CDR3 nucleotides read TGTGCCAGCAGTAGGGACCTCGCGAACACCGGGGAGCTGTTTTTT.

The chain combines TRBV5-4 with TRBJ2-5, with D hard to call. This CDR3 spans 11 amino acids. The V and J ends lost 3 bases and 8 bases respectively, with 8 bases between them. The V gene's germline CDR1 is SGHNT and CDR2 YYREEE (reference sequence). For the CDR3, the DNA is TGTGCCAGCAGCTCGGACGGAACCCAGTACTTC. This translates into CASSSDGTQYF.

Many counts were recorded for this clonotype. The DNA of the CDR3 is TGTGCCAGCAGCCGCAGGGCTGGAGGTGAAAAACTGTTTTTT. It encodes CASSRRAGGEKLFF. The gene calls are TRBV7-8 and TRBJ1-4; a weak D match, TRBD1 (5 bases). CDR3 length equals 14 residues. Germline V CDR1 and CDR2: SGHVS, FQNEAQ. Trimming stripped 5 bases from V and 7 bases from J, with 14 bases between.

This clonotype was found many times. V usage is TRBV6-5 and J usage is TRBJ1-2; D possibly corresponds to TRBD1 (5 bases). The CDR3 totals 14 residues. The ends were cut back, 6 bases at V and 4 bases at J, with 15 bases in the middle. CDR1 is MNHEY and CDR2 is SVGAGI in the germline V gene. The CDR3 DNA sequence: TGTGCCAGCAGCCAGGACGGGGACGGCTATGGCTACACCTTC. It is translated as CASSQDGDGYGYTF.

This clonotype was seen once. V and J are TRBV6-1 and TRBJ2-5; the match to TRBD2 covers 8 bases. The J segment lost 5 bases and the V segment lost 4 bases, leaving 6 bases of the junction unmatched. Per the germline V gene, CDR1 is MNHNS and CDR2 is SASEGT. The CDR3 is 14 residues long. The CDR3 region has the DNA TGTGCCAGCAGTGCGGGGGGGACCGAGGAGACCCAGTACTTC. Its protein product is CASSAGGTEETQYF.

This clonotype was counted between two and nine times. CDR3 DNA: TGCGCCAGCAGCTCCGGGACCTACACAGATACGCAGTATTTT. Its protein is CASSSGTYTDTQYF. The V call is TRBV5-1, the J call TRBJ2-3; D might be TRBD1 or TRBD2, each matching 5 bases. CDR1 is SGHRS, CDR2 YFSETQ, per germline. The germline V and J ends were trimmed by 3 bases and 2 bases, with 10 bases remaining between them. The CDR3 covers 14 residues.

This clonotype was counted many times. The CDR3 region is CASSLGSLQETQYF. The DNA for the CDR3 is TGTGCCAGCAGCTTGGGCAGCCTCCAAGAGACCCAGTACTTC. The chain recombines TRBV5-4 with TRBJ2-5, with D uncertain. Germline CDR1 and CDR2: SGHNT and YYREEE (reference sequence). The CDR3 loop spans 14 amino acids. Deletions cut 0 bases from V and 1 base from J, with 7 bases between.

This clonotype was recorded at least ten times. The chain has TRBV7-2 and TRBJ2-1, with 14 bases identical to TRBD2. V lost 5 bases and J lost 5; bases outside the gene matches: 8. The CDR3 consists of 17 residues. Germline V gives CDR1 SGHTA, CDR2 FQGNSA. Written as DNA, the CDR3 is TGTGCCAGCAGCCTCGGACTAGCGGGGGGCAGGCACAATGAGCAGTTCTTC. Its protein is CASSLGLAGGRHNEQFF.

This clonotype was observed many times. The chain links TRBV7-2 to TRBJ2-7, with D possibly matching TRBD1 (6 bases). The CDR3 consists of 14 residues. V was shortened by 4 bases and J by 2 bases, with 12 bases between the two germline ends. CDR1 and CDR2 (germline): SGHTA, FQGNSA. The CDR3 DNA follows: TGTGCCAGCAGCTGGAGGACAGCCACCTACGAGCAGTACTTC. Translating gives CASSWRTATYEQYF.

In this sample, this clonotype turned up many times. This CDR3 is CASSRQGYNEQFF. For the CDR3, the DNA is TGTGCCAGTAGTCGTCAGGGTTACAATGAGCAGTTCTTC. The chain uses TRBV19 and TRBJ2-1, with D tentatively TRBD1 (5 bases). CDR1 and CDR2 from the germline V gene are LNHDA and SQIVND (reference sequence). The CDR3 extends over 13 amino acids. Trimming took off 5 bases at V and 4 bases at J, with 9 bases between the two ends.

The chain carries TRBV19 and TRBJ1-1; D ambiguous. The CDR3 is 14 amino acids. The V end lost 3 bases, the J end lost 6 bases, and 14 bases lay between the germline ends. CDR1 is LNHDA and CDR2 is SQIVND in the germline V gene (reference sequence). CDR3 protein: CASSMGGHGAEAFF. The CDR3 nucleotides are TGTGCCAGTAGTATGGGAGGCCACGGGGCTGAAGCTTTCTTT.

About this clonotype: A much larger clone is a single base away; this may be a read error. V is TRBV5-6 and J is TRBJ1-2; D may be TRBD1 (5 bases). CDR3 size: 14 residues. Deletions cut 2 bases from V and 7 bases from J, with 15 bases between. Per germline, CDR1 SGHDT and CDR2 YYEEEE. The CDR3 here is CASSFGDSTSGYTF. As DNA, the CDR3 is TGTGCCAGCAGCTTTGGGGACTCCACGAGTGGCTACACCTTC.